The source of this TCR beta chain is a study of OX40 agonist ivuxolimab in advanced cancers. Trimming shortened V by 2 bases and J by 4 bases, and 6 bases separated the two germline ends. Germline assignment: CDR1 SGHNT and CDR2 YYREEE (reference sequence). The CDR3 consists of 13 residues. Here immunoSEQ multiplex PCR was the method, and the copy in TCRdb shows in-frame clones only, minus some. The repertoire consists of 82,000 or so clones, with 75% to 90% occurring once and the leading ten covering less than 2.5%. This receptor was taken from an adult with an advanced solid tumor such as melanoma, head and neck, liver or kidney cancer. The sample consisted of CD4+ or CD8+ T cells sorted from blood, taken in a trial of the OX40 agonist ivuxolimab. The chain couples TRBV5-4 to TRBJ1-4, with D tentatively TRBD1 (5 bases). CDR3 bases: TGTGCCAGCAGCTTTGGGGGTAATGAAAAACTGTTTTTT. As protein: CASSFGGNEKLFF.